The rows below give T cell receptor beta chains drawn from one sample of a study of CD8 T cells in Susac syndrome. MiXCR was run by TCRdb on the immunoSEQ multiplex PCR reads, yielding one entry per CDR3 protein. The table includes 150,000 to 200,000 distinct CDR3 sequences, just under 95% detected once. Sample: CD4+ T cells from PBMCs. Source of these receptors: a human donor in good health. The CDR3 runs from the conserved cysteine through the conserved F or W. A D gene is named only where the DNA matches it firmly. Rows give clone size only sometimes, using once, few, many, or a class for an expanded clone.

J: TRBJ2-7
D: TRBD2
V: TRBV20-1
size: -
DNA: TGCAGTGCTAGCTCTAGCGGGGCCCCCTACGAGCAGTACTTC
CDR3: CSASSSGAPYEQYF

J: TRBJ2-3
D: -
V: TRBV29-1
size: once
DNA: TGCAGCGTTGATACCACAGATACGCAGTATTTT
CDR3: CSVDTTDTQYF

J: TRBJ2-4
D: -
V: TRBV11-2
size: -
DNA: TGTGCCAGCAGCTTTTATGCAAACATTCAGTACTTC
CDR3: CASSFYANIQYF

J: TRBJ2-4
D: TRBD1
V: TRBV7-8
size: -
DNA: TGTGCCAGCAGCTTAGCTAGCCAGGGGGACATTCAGTACTTC
CDR3: CASSLASQGDIQYF

J: TRBJ2-5
D: -
V: TRBV3-1
size: -
DNA: TGTGCCAGCAGCCATCCCGGGACCCTTAAAGAGACCCAGTACTTC
CDR3: CASSHPGTLKETQYF

J: TRBJ2-1
D: TRBD2
V: TRBV6-5
size: few
DNA: TGTGCCAGCAGGACTAGCGGGGGCGGCAATGAGCAGTTCTTC
CDR3: CASRTSGGGNEQFF

J: TRBJ2-4
D: -
V: TRBV2
size: -
DNA: TGTGCCAGCAGAGAGAGGCTTGGAGACATTCAGTACTTC
CDR3: CASRERLGDIQYF

J: TRBJ1-5
D: -
V: TRBV20-1
size: -
DNA: TGCAGTGCTAACTCAAACAATCAGCCCCAGCATTTT
CDR3: CSANSNNQPQHF

J: TRBJ2-7
D: TRBD1
V: TRBV27
size: -
DNA: TGTGCCAGCAGTTTAGCCGGGACAGGGGTCCCCTACGAGCAGTACTTC
CDR3: CASSLAGTGVPYEQYF

J: TRBJ2-2
D: TRBD2
V: TRBV30
size: -
DNA: TGTGCCTGGAGCCCCCCCTGGGCGGGGGACACCGGGGAGCTGTTTTTT
CDR3: CAWSPPWAGDTGELFF

J: TRBJ1-2
D: -
V: TRBV29-1
size: -
DNA: TGCAGCGTTGGGCTTGATAGGAACTATGGCTACACCTTC
CDR3: CSVGLDRNYGYTF

J: TRBJ2-7
D: -
V: TRBV3-1
size: -
DNA: TGTGCCAGCAGCCAAGATAGAACAGAGCAGTACTTC
CDR3: CASSQDRTEQYF

J: TRBJ2-7
D: -
V: TRBV29-1
size: few
DNA: TGCAGCGTTGAAGATTTCGGGACCGAGCAGTACTTC
CDR3: CSVEDFGTEQYF

J: TRBJ1-5
D: -
V: TRBV13
size: -
DNA: TGTGCCAGCAGCCAGGGGAGGAAGCCCCAGCATTTT
CDR3: CASSQGRKPQHF

J: TRBJ2-2
D: TRBD1
V: TRBV5-1
size: -
DNA: TGCGCCAGCAGCTTAACAGGGGGCACCACCGGGGAGCTGTTTTTT
CDR3: CASSLTGGTTGELFF

J: TRBJ2-2
D: -
V: TRBV5-1
size: -
DNA: TGCGCCAGCAGCTTGGCAGGGCAGGGATACACCGGGGAGCTGTTTTTT
CDR3: CASSLAGQGYTGELFF

J: TRBJ2-7
D: -
V: TRBV20-1
size: -
DNA: TGCAGTGCCAGGGGCCCGACTATGGACGAGCAGTACTTC
CDR3: CSARGPTMDEQYF

J: TRBJ1-1
D: TRBD1
V: TRBV7-2
size: -
DNA: TGTGCCAGCAGCTTATGGGACAGGGGTCGGGCTGAAGCTTTCTTT
CDR3: CASSLWDRGRAEAFF

J: TRBJ1-5
D: TRBD1
V: TRBV12-3/TRBV12-4
size: once
DNA: TGTGCCAGCAGTAAGACAGGGGGCAATCAGCCCCAGCATTTT
CDR3: CASSKTGGNQPQHF

J: TRBJ1-1
D: -
V: TRBV7-9
size: -
DNA: TGTGCCAGCAGCTGGGGACCCGACAGTTCTGAAGCTTTCTTT
CDR3: CASSWGPDSSEAFF

J: TRBJ2-2
D: -
V: TRBV7-8
size: -
DNA: TGTGCCAGCAGCTTTTTTACAGACACCGGGGAGCTGTTTTTT
CDR3: CASSFFTDTGELFF

J: TRBJ1-2
D: -
V: TRBV20-1
size: -
DNA: TGCAGTGCTAGATGGGATACGGACTATGGCTACACCTTC
CDR3: CSARWDTDYGYTF

J: TRBJ2-7
D: TRBD1
V: TRBV12-3/TRBV12-4
size: once
DNA: TGTGCCAGCAGTTTAGCGGCCGGGACAGGGGGATTCTACGAGCAGTACTTC
CDR3: CASSLAAGTGGFYEQYF

J: TRBJ2-3
D: -
V: TRBV20-1
size: -
DNA: TGCAGTGCTAGAATGACAGGAACTAGCACAGATACGCAGTATTTT
CDR3: CSARMTGTSTDTQYF

J: TRBJ2-7
D: TRBD1
V: TRBV25-1
size: -
DNA: TGTGCCAGCAGCCTATCAGGGGGAAGTTACGAGCAGTACTTC
CDR3: CASSLSGGSYEQYF

J: TRBJ2-3
D: -
V: TRBV19
size: -
DNA: TGTGCCAGTAGGTCGACTAGCACAGATACGCAGTATTTT
CDR3: CASRSTSTDTQYF

J: TRBJ1-3
D: -
V: TRBV19
size: -
DNA: TGTGCCCGCTGGAGGTCAGGAGGACCTGGAAACACCATATATTTT
CDR3: CARWRSGGPGNTIYF

J: TRBJ2-2
D: -
V: TRBV18
size: -
DNA: TGTGCCAGCTCACCTCCGGAAAGGGGGACCGGGGAGCTGTTTTTT
CDR3: CASSPPERGTGELFF

J: TRBJ2-7
D: TRBD1
V: TRBV15
size: -
DNA: TGTGCCACCAGCACTCCTGGACAGGGAATCTACGAGCAGTACTTC
CDR3: CATSTPGQGIYEQYF

J: TRBJ2-5
D: -
V: TRBV9
size: -
DNA: TGTGCCAGCAGCGTAGCTTGGACGGCCCAAGAGACCCAGTACTTC
CDR3: CASSVAWTAQETQYF

J: TRBJ2-7
D: -
V: TRBV18
size: -
DNA: TGTGCCAGCTCAAAGGGGTACGAGCAGTACTTC
CDR3: CASSKGYEQYF

J: TRBJ1-2
D: -
V: TRBV5-8
size: -
DNA: TGTGCCAGCAGCCCTCAGTGGTATGGCTACACCTTC
CDR3: CASSPQWYGYTF

J: TRBJ2-2
D: TRBD1
V: TRBV6-1
size: -
DNA: TGTGCCAGCAGTGAAAGACAGGGTGACTTGGTCGGGGAGCTGTTTTTT
CDR3: CASSERQGDLVGELFF

J: TRBJ1-2
D: -
V: TRBV25-1
size: -
DNA: TGTGCCAGCAGCCTCGGCAGTAACTATGGCTACACCTTC
CDR3: CASSLGSNYGYTF

J: TRBJ1-2
D: -
V: TRBV14
size: -
DNA: TGTGCCAGCAGCCAGGGGATGGGACTCTATCATGGCTACACCTTC
CDR3: CASSQGMGLYHGYTF

J: TRBJ2-1
D: TRBD2
V: TRBV4-1
size: -
DNA: TGCGCCAGCAGCCAGTTGGGGCTAGCGGGGGCTGCGCAGTTCTTC
CDR3: CASSQLGLAGAAQFF

J: TRBJ1-6
D: -
V: TRBV5-6
size: -
DNA: TGTGCCAGCAGCTTGGGGTGGGACGCCTCAAATTCACCCCTCCACTTT
CDR3: CASSLGWDASNSPLHF

J: TRBJ1-1
D: -
V: TRBV20-1
size: -
DNA: TGCAGTGCCCAACCGGGACACCCTGGGGCTGAAGCTTTCTTT
CDR3: CSAQPGHPGAEAFF

J: TRBJ1-2
D: TRBD1
V: TRBV7-9
size: -
DNA: TGTGCCAGCAGCCCAGGGACAGGCTCCTATGGCTACACCTTC
CDR3: CASSPGTGSYGYTF

J: TRBJ2-3
D: -
V: TRBV6-2/TRBV6-3
size: -
DNA: TGTGCCAGCAGTAAGACCACTAACACGCAGTATTTT
CDR3: CASSKTTNTQYF

J: TRBJ1-1
D: TRBD1
V: TRBV6-5
size: -
DNA: TGTGCCAGCACTAGCACAGGGGCGAACACTGAAGTTTTCTTT
CDR3: CASTSTGANTEVFF

J: TRBJ2-2
D: -
V: TRBV9
size: -
DNA: TGTGCCAGCAGCGTAGCTTCGGGGAGTCAGGGACCCACCGGGGAGCTGTTTTTT
CDR3: CASSVASGSQGPTGELFF

J: TRBJ2-1
D: TRBD2
V: TRBV5-1
size: few
DNA: TGTGCCAGCAGCTTAGGACTAGCGGGGAATGAGCAGTTCTTC
CDR3: CASSLGLAGNEQFF

J: TRBJ2-3
D: -
V: TRBV9
size: -
DNA: TGTGCCAGCAGCGTAGGTGGGTCGCTTTCCTTGACGCAGTATTTT
CDR3: CASSVGGSLSLTQYF

J: TRBJ1-1
D: -
V: TRBV7-8
size: -
DNA: TGTGCCAGCAGCTTAAGCTTGGCCACTGAAGCTTTCTTT
CDR3: CASSLSLATEAFF

J: TRBJ2-1
D: TRBD2
V: TRBV12-3/TRBV12-4
size: -
DNA: TGTGCCAGCAGTGTGCGGGGGGGCGGTTACAATGAGCAGTTCTTC
CDR3: CASSVRGGGYNEQFF

J: TRBJ1-3
D: TRBD1
V: TRBV15
size: -
DNA: TGTGCCACCAGCAGGGACAGGGGGAACACCATATATTTT
CDR3: CATSRDRGNTIYF